One and the same sample provided the 29 T cell receptor beta chains below, sequenced in a study of regulatory T cells in long-lasting Graves disease. Sample time point: newly diagnosed GD, antithyroid drugs for less than 3 months. PBMC RNA was the source of the TCR library. Combining iRepertoire HTBI primers with Arm-PCR of CDR3 regions, the authors built TCR beta libraries. MiXCR, applied by TCRdb to the multiplex PCR reads, yields one record per CDR3 protein. In the table there are roughly 500,000 distinct CDR3 sequences, about 12% of which are singletons. These sequences were also reported in another study, on T cells in Graves' hyperthyroidism and ophthalmopathy.

The sequencing here drew on peripheral blood mononuclear cells (PBMCs), taken at new diagnosis, from a patient treated with antithyroid drugs. The receptors derive from a woman aged 25 to 39 with Graves disease.

This clonotype showed up many times. The rearrangement links TRBV7-9 to TRBJ2-3, with D maybe TRBD2 (6 bases). This CDR3 comprises 16 residues. Germline loops: CDR1 SEHNR, CDR2 FQNEAQ (reference sequence). The V end lost 1 base, the J end lost 0 bases, and 11 bases lay between the germline ends. CDR3: CASSLVRGTSTDTQYF. The CDR3 nucleotides are TGTGCCAGCAGCTTAGTGCGGGGTACTAGCACAGATACGCAGTATTTT.

This chain links TRBV2 with TRBJ2-3, with 12 bases that match TRBD2. The CDR3 is 16 amino acids. Per the germline V gene, CDR1 is SNHLY and CDR2 is FYNNEI. V lost 7 bases, J lost 4 bases, and 9 bases stayed unmatched. CDR3 sequence reads: CASMLASGRAADTQYF. CDR3 nucleotides: TGTGCCAGCATGCTCGCTAGCGGGAGGGCCGCAGATACGCAGTATTTT. Looking up the rest from reference TRBV2 and TRBJ2-3 gives the full variable domain: EPEVTQTPSHQVTQMGQEVILRCVPISNHLYFYWYRQILGQKVEFLVSFYNNEISEKSEIFDDQFSVERPDGSNFTLKIRSTKLEDSAMYFCASMLASGRAADTQYFGPGTRLTVL.

The sample holds many counts of this clonotype. The CDR3 DNA is TGCAGCGTTGATGGTAAGATTACAGGGAATGAGCAGTTCTTC. Its protein is CSVDGKITGNEQFF. The genes are TRBV29-1 and TRBJ2-1; D is possibly TRBD1 (6 bases). CDR1 SQVTM and CDR2 ANQGSEA come from the germline V gene. The germline V and J ends were trimmed by 3 bases and 7 bases, with 16 bases remaining between them. The CDR3 has 14 amino acids.

This clonotype was seen repeatedly, ten times or more. The chain has TRBV27 and TRBJ1-6, with 9 bases fitting TRBD1. The length of the CDR3 is 16 residues. Germline V gene lookup returns CDR1 MNHEY and CDR2 SMNVEV (reference sequence). Trimming removed 6 bases from V and 3 bases from J; junction bases left unmatched: 6. DNA of the CDR3: TGTGCCAGCAGGCCGACAGGGGGGATCTATAATTCACCCCTCCACTTT. Protein sequence: CASRPTGGIYNSPLHF.

This clonotype was seen repeatedly, ten times or more. V is TRBV14 and J is TRBJ2-1, with 13 bases aligning to TRBD2. The CDR3 has 13 amino acids. The germline gives CDR1 SGHDN, CDR2 FVKESK. J gave up 8 bases and V 8 bases, and 3 bases lay outside the gene matches. The CDR3 sequence: CASQGLAGDEQFF. The CDR3 DNA reads TGTGCCAGCCAAGGACTAGCGGGAGATGAGCAGTTCTTC.

With regard to this clonotype: A much larger clonotype is one base distant, so this may be a read error. The chain links TRBV2 to TRBJ1-3; a weak D match, TRBD1 (5 bases). Trimming removed 3 bases at V and 6 bases at J, with 15 bases between. Germline CDR1 and CDR2: SNHLY and FYNNEI. The CDR3 contains 15 residues. This CDR3 reads CASSDEAGHLNTIYF. In nucleotides, the CDR3 is TGTGCCAGCAGTGACGAGGCCGGACATTTAAACACCATATATTTT.

This clonotype was detected ten times or more. The V and J genes are TRBV12-3 or TRBV12-4 and TRBJ2-7, with D unresolved. The CDR3 is 13 amino acids. V lost 6 bases and J lost 6, with 15 bases in between. As DNA, the CDR3 is TGTGCCAGCAGGCCTACCAACATGGGCGAGCAGTACTTC. Protein product: CASRPTNMGEQYF.

This rearrangement joins TRBV28 to TRBJ2-2, with TRBD2 matching 8 bases. CDR1 MDHEN and CDR2 SYDVKM come from the germline V gene. V lost 5 bases and J lost 7; bases outside the gene matches: 15. CDR3 length: 17 residues. The CDR3 DNA is TGTGCCAGCAGTCTCCTAGCGGGCCTAGAACAGGGCGGGGAGCTGTTTTTT. Translating it yields CASSLLAGLEQGGELFF.

This clonotype has more than one count but fewer than ten. V is TRBV12-3 or TRBV12-4 and J is TRBJ2-7, with a possible D match to TRBD1 (6 bases). This CDR3 has 13 amino acids. V lost 4 bases to trimming and J lost 5 bases, with 12 bases between them. CDR3 sequence reads: CASSSPNRDEQYF. CDR3 nucleotides: TGTGCCAGCAGTTCCCCTAACAGGGACGAGCAGTACTTC.

The sample holds many counts of this clonotype. J is TRBJ2-7 and V is TRBV6-2 or TRBV6-3; 11 bases line up with TRBD2. The CDR3 covers 15 residues. V was pared by 2 bases and J by 7 bases, with 7 bases of the junction left unmatched. The germline V gene has CDR1 MNHEY and CDR2 SVGEGT. The CDR3 region has the DNA TGTGCCAGCAGTTACCCCGGGACTAGCGGTTTGGAGCAGTACTTC. Protein product: CASSYPGTSGLEQYF.

The chain links TRBV18 to TRBJ1-2; 8 nucleotides align to TRBD1. Unmatched junction bases numbered 10, after V lost 3 bases and J lost 4 bases. Germline assignment: CDR1 KGHSH and CDR2 LQKENI. The CDR3 covers 16 residues. The CDR3 sequence is CASSPIPLTGGYGYTF. CDR3 in DNA: TGTGCCAGCTCACCGATTCCCCTAACAGGGGGCTATGGCTACACCTTC.

V is TRBV15 and J is TRBJ2-3, with 7 bases that match TRBD2. The V and J ends lost 0 bases and 5 bases, in that order; junction bases with no gene match: 20. CDR3 length equals 20 residues. Germline CDR1 and CDR2: LNHNV and YYDKDF (reference sequence). The CDR3 protein is CATSRDLWSSGRPREDTQYF. CDR3 sequence (DNA): TGTGCCACCAGCAGAGATCTGTGGTCTAGCGGACGTCCACGGGAAGATACGCAGTATTTT.

The table lists this clonotype with many counts. The chain recombines TRBV28 with TRBJ1-1; D unclear. The V end lost 3 bases, the J end lost 0 bases, and 14 bases lay between the germline ends. This CDR3 has 16 residues. Per the germline V gene, CDR1 is MDHEN and CDR2 is SYDVKM. The CDR3 DNA is TGTGCCAGCAGTTTTACGCGGACGGAAATGAACACTGAAGCTTTCTTT. Amino acids: CASSFTRTEMNTEAFF. Full variable domain (remainder filled in from reference TRBV28 and TRBJ1-1): DVKVTQSSRYLVKRTGEKVFLECVQDMDHENMFWYRQDPGLGLRLIYFSYDVKMKEKGDIPEGYSVSREKKERFSLILESASTNQTSMYLCASSFTRTEMNTEAFFGQGTRLTVV.

This clonotype was picked up a small number of times. Here the CDR3 DNA reads TGTGCCAGCAGTTCCTCTTTCGGGGCGACTAATGAAAAACTGTTTTTT. It specifies CASSSSFGATNEKLFF. The chain recombines TRBV28 with TRBJ1-4; TRBD1 is a possible D gene (5 bases). Germline V gives CDR1 MDHEN, CDR2 SYDVKM. CDR3 length: 16 residues. V dropped 4 bases and J dropped 2 bases, with 14 bases sitting between them. The full variable domain, its missing parts supplied by reference TRBV28 and TRBJ1-4, is DVKVTQSSRYLVKRTGEKVFLECVQDMDHENMFWYRQDPGLGLRLIYFSYDVKMKEKGDIPEGYSVSREKKERFSLILESASTNQTSMYLCASSSSFGATNEKLFFGSGTQLSVL.

The chain uses TRBV20-1 and TRBJ2-4; 7 bases line up with TRBD1. CDR1 is DFQATT and CDR2 is SNEGSKA in the germline V gene (reference sequence). The CDR3 is 13 residues long. Germline trimming cut 2 bases from V and 5 bases from J; bases unmatched to any gene: 3. The CDR3 sequence: CSARRTGENIQYF. Written as DNA, the CDR3 is TGCAGTGCTAGACGGACAGGAGAAAACATTCAGTACTTC.

The rearrangement joins TRBV4-1 to TRBJ2-7, with D perhaps TRBD2 (5 bases). This CDR3 region has 14 residues. Germline V gives CDR1 MGHRA, CDR2 YSYEKL. Trimming took off 4 bases at V and 7 bases at J, with 17 bases between the two ends. The CDR3 bases are TGCGCCAGCAGCCCTAGTTTAGTTACTAGGGAGCAGTACTTC. The encoded protein is CASSPSLVTREQYF.

The chain combines TRBV15 with TRBJ2-4; 8 bases are a match to TRBD1. The CDR3 consists of 16 residues. The V gene end was trimmed by 8 bases and the J gene end by 0 bases; junction bases not matched to a gene: 9. The V gene's germline CDR1 is LNHNV and CDR2 YYDKDF (reference sequence). CDR3: CATASSGGIAKNIQYF. The CDR3 DNA reads as TGTGCCACCGCCAGCTCAGGGGGCATAGCCAAAAACATTCAGTACTTC.

The chain joins TRBV19 to TRBJ2-2; no clear D. V was clipped by 7 bases and J by 3 bases, with 15 bases between them. This CDR3 is built from 15 residues. The germline gives CDR1 LNHDA, CDR2 SQIVND (reference sequence). CDR3 nucleotide sequence: TGTGCCAGTACTCCCTCGGGCCCCTACACCGGGGAGCTGTTTTTT. Protein: CASTPSGPYTGELFF.

The chain uses TRBV19 and TRBJ1-1; weak D call: TRBD1 (5 bases). This CDR3 contains 14 residues. Per germline, CDR1 LNHDA and CDR2 SQIVND (reference sequence). Trimming removed 5 bases from V and 1 base from J, with 11 bases in between. The CDR3 here is CASSGLTENTEAFF. The DNA for the CDR3 is TGTGCCAGTAGTGGATTGACAGAGAACACTGAAGCTTTCTTT.

This clonotype was seen ten or more times. The gene calls are TRBV6-1 and TRBJ1-5; D is ambiguous. V was pared by 8 bases and J by 1 base, with 12 bases between. The CDR3 runs 14 residues. CDR1 MNHNS and CDR2 SASEGT come from the germline V gene. The CDR3 protein is CASCSLPSNQPQHF. The DNA of the CDR3 is TGTGCCAGCTGCTCCCTACCCAGCAATCAGCCCCAGCATTTT.

The sample holds many counts of this clonotype. The chain employs TRBV20-1 and TRBJ1-6, with D unresolved. Per germline, CDR1 DFQATT and CDR2 SNEGSKA (reference sequence). Trimming pared 2 bases from V and 9 bases from J, leaving 23 bases between. The CDR3 runs to 17 residues. CDR3 nucleotides: TGCAGTGCTAGAAAGTTCCGGGTTGACTTGGTGATTTCACCCCTCCACTTT. Protein product: CSARKFRVDLVISPLHF.

The chain employs TRBV2 and TRBJ1-3; D is uncertain. The CDR3 has 15 amino acids. V lost 6 bases, J lost 4 bases, and 16 bases lay in between. From germline, CDR1 is SNHLY and CDR2 FYNNEI. The CDR3, as DNA: TGTGCCAGCAGCCCAAGTCCCACGCGAGGAAACACCATATATTTT. Its translation is CASSPSPTRGNTIYF.

This clonotype was counted between two and nine times. The J gene is TRBJ2-5, the V gene TRBV19; D gene ambiguous. Germline CDR1 is LNHDA and CDR2 is SQIVND (reference sequence). CDR3 length equals 14 residues. Trimming removed 3 bases from V and 4 bases from J, with 12 bases in between. The CDR3 sequence: CASSMRLHGETQYF. The DNA of the CDR3 is TGTGCCAGTAGTATGAGGTTGCATGGAGAGACCCAGTACTTC.

This clonotype was observed a handful of times. The gene calls are TRBV11-2 and TRBJ1-5, with 7 bases lining up with TRBD1. Per the germline V gene, CDR1 is SGHAT and CDR2 is FQNNGV. This CDR3 is built from 17 residues. V lost 5 bases and J lost 2; bases outside the gene matches: 12. CDR3 bases: TGTGCCAGCAGCGTAGGACTGACAGGGAGTGGCAATCAGCCCCAGCATTTT. This translates into CASSVGLTGSGNQPQHF.

The table lists this clonotype with many counts. This chain joins TRBV28 and TRBJ2-1, with TRBD2 identical over 8 bases. Germline values: CDR1 MDHEN, CDR2 SYDVKM. V lost 10 bases to trimming and J lost 7 bases; unmatched junction nucleotides: 15. The CDR3 extends over 15 amino acids. Here the CDR3 reads CATVGPGLARNEQFF. CDR3 sequence (DNA): TGTGCCACCGTCGGACCCGGACTAGCTAGGAATGAGCAGTTCTTC.

This clonotype has a handful of counts. The rearrangement joins TRBV19 to TRBJ2-1; D unresolved. This CDR3 is 13 amino acids long. The germline gives CDR1 LNHDA, CDR2 SQIVND (reference sequence). Trimming stripped 6 bases from V and 7 bases from J, with 13 bases between. CDR3 DNA sequence: TGTGCCAGTAGCCGAGAGGTGCCAAATGAGCAGTTCTTC. This sequence encodes CASSREVPNEQFF.

Many counts were recorded for this clonotype. The chain joins TRBV28 to TRBJ2-1; D remains ambiguous. Germline V gives CDR1 MDHEN, CDR2 SYDVKM. The CDR3 totals 15 residues. The V end was cut by 0 bases, the J end by 6 bases, with 12 bases between. The CDR3 reads CASSLWGLTLNEQFF. The CDR3 coding sequence is TGTGCCAGCAGTTTATGGGGCCTAACTCTCAATGAGCAGTTCTTC.

This clonotype was recorded many times. Here the CDR3 DNA reads TGTGCCAGCTCCCTACAGATGGGACCCAACACCGGGGAGCTGTTTTTT. It yields the protein CASSLQMGPNTGELFF. V is TRBV18 and J is TRBJ2-2, with D perhaps TRBD1 or TRBD2 (5 bases each). The ends were cut back, 6 bases at V and 2 bases at J, with 16 bases in the middle. CDR1 KGHSH and CDR2 LQKENI come from the germline V gene. CDR3 size: 16 residues.

This clonotype was picked up a small number of times. The J gene is TRBJ2-2, the V gene TRBV20-1; TRBD2 aligns across 12 bases. With V trimmed by 5 bases and J by 4 bases, 11 bases remained unmatched. Germline CDR1 and CDR2: DFQATT and SNEGSKA (reference sequence). This CDR3 has 17 residues. The CDR3: CSAEDGLAGIITGELFF. As DNA, the CDR3 is TGCAGTGCTGAGGACGGACTAGCGGGGATTATCACCGGGGAGCTGTTTTTT.